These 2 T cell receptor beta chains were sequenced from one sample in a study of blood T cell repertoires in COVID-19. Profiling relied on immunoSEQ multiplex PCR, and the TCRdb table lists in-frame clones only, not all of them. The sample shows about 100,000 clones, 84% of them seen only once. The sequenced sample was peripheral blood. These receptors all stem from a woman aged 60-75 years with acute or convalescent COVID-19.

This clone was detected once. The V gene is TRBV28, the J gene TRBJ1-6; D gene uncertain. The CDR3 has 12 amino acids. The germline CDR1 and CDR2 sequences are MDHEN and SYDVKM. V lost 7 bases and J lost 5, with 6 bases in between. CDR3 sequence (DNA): TGTGCCAGCATTAGTAATAATTCACCCCTCCACTTT. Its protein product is CASISNNSPLHF.

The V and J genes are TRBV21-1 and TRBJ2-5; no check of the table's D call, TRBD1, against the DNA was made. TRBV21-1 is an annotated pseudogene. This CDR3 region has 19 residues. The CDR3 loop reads CASILQDREGARGRETQYF. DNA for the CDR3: TGTGCCAGCATCCTACAGGACAGGGAAGGGGCTAGGGGAAGGGAGACCCAGTACTTC.